This T cell receptor (beta chain) was retrieved from a study of cytotoxic CD8 clonotypes in ibrutinib-treated CLL. Study as a whole: Productive templates per sample averaged roughly 230,000; productive rearrangements, just under 95,000.

The ends were cut back, 10 bases at V and 2 bases at J, with 11 bases in the middle. The V gene's germline CDR1 is SNHLY and CDR2 FYNNEI. The CDR3 has 12 amino acids. Only in-frame clones appear in the TCRdb table, and some are missing; sequencing was by immunoSEQ multiplex PCR. In the table there are a few hundred thousand clones, roughly 85% of which are singletons. The chain combines TRBV2 with TRBJ2-5, with D maybe TRBD1 (6 bases). This sequence was found in a human donor with chronic lymphocytic leukemia. Sequencing was performed on PBMCs, taken before ibrutinib treatment. In DNA, the CDR3 is TGTGCCACCCCAGGGACACAAGAGACCCAGTACTTC. Translating gives CATPGTQETQYF.